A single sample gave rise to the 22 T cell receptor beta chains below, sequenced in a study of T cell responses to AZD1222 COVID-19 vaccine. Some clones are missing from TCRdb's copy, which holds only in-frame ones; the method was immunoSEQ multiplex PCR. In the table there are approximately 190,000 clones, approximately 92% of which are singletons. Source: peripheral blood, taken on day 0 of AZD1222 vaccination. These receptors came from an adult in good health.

The CDR3 region has the DNA TGTGCCAGCAGCGTAGCTAACCAGAACACTGAAGCTTTCTTT. It specifies CASSVANQNTEAFF. J is TRBJ1-1 and V is TRBV9; D gene unclear. This CDR3 spans 14 amino acids. Germline V gene lookup returns CDR1 SGDLS and CDR2 YYNGEE. V dropped 0 bases and J dropped 1 base, with 7 bases sitting between them.

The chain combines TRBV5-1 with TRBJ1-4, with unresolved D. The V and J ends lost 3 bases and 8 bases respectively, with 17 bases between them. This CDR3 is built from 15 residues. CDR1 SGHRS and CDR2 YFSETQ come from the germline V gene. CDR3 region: CASSWEGLGPEKLFF. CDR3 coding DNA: TGCGCCAGCAGCTGGGAGGGCCTCGGCCCCGAAAAACTGTTTTTT.

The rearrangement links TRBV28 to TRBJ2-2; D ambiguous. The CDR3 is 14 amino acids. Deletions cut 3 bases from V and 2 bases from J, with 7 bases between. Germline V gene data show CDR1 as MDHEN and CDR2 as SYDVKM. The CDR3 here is CASSFGYNTGELFF. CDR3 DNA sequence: TGTGCCAGCAGTTTTGGGTACAACACCGGGGAGCTGTTTTTT.

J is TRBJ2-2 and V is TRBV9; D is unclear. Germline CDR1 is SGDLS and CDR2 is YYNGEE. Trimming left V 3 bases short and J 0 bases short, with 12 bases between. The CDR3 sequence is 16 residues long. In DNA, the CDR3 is TGTGCCAGCAGCGCAACCGGATCCCCGAACACCGGGGAGCTGTTTTTT. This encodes CASSATGSPNTGELFF.

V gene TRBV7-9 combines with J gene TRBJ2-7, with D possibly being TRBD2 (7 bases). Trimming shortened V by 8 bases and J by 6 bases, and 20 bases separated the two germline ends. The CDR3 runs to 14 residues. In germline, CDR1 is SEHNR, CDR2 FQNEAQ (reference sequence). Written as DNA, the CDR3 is TGTGCCAGCCTAGGGGGGGGTGCCTCACGCGAGCAGTACTTC. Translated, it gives CASLGGGASREQYF.

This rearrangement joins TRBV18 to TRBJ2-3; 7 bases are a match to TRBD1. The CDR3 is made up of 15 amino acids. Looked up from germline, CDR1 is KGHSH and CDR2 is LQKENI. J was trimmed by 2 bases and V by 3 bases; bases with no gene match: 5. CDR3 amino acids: CASSPAGTATDTQYF. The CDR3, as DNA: TGTGCCAGCTCACCTGCCGGGACAGCCACAGATACGCAGTATTTT.

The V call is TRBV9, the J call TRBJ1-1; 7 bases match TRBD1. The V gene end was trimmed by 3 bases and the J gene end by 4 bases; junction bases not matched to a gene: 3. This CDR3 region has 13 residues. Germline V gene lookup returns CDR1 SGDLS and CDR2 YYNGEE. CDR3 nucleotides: TGTGCCAGCAGCGGACAGGGTATCACTGAAGCTTTCTTT. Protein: CASSGQGITEAFF.

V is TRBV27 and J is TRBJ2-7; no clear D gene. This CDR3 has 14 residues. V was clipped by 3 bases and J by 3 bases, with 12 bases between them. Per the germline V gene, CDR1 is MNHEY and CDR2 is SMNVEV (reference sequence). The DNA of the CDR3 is TGTGCCAGCAGTTTTGGACGAGACGGCTACGAGCAGTACTTC. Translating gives CASSFGRDGYEQYF.

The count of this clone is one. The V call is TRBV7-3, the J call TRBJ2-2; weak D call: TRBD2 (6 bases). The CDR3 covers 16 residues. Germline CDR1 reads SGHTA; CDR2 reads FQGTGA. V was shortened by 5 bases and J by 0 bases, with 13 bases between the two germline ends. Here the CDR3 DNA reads TGTGCCAGCAGCCTCCAAGAGCGGGCGAACACCGGGGAGCTGTTTTTT. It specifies CASSLQERANTGELFF.

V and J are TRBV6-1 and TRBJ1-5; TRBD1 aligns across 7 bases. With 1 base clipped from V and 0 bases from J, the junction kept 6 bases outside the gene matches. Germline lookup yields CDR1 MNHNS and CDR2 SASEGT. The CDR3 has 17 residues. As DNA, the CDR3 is TGTGCCAGCAGTGAAGAGGGGGCCGCTTATAGCAATCAGCCCCAGCATTTT. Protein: CASSEEGAAYSNQPQHF.

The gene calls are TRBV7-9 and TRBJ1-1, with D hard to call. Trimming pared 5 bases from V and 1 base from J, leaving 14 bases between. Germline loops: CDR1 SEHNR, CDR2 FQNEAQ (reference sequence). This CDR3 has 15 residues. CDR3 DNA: TGTGCCAGCAGCCTCCCCTTGGCAGGGAACACTGAAGCTTTCTTT. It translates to CASSLPLAGNTEAFF.

In DNA form, the CDR3 reads TGTGCCAGCAGTGAAGAAGGGCTGACCATATATTTT. Translation gives CASSEEGLTIYF. The J gene is TRBJ1-3, the V gene TRBV6-1, with no clear D. The CDR3 covers 12 residues. Germline CDR1 is MNHNS and CDR2 is SASEGT. V gave up 1 base and J gave up 10 bases, with 8 bases separating them.

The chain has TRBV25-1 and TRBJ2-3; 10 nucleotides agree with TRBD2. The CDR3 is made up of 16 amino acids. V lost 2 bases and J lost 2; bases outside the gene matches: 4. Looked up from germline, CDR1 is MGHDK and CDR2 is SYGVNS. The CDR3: CASSEGLAGATDTQYF. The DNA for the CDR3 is TGTGCCAGCAGTGAAGGGCTAGCGGGGGCCACAGATACGCAGTATTTT.

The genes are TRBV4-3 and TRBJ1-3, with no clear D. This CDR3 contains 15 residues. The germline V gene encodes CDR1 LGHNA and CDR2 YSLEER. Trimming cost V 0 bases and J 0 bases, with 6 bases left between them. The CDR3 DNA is TGCGCCAGCAGCCAAGATGTACTCTCTGGAAACACCATATATTTT. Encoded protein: CASSQDVLSGNTIYF.

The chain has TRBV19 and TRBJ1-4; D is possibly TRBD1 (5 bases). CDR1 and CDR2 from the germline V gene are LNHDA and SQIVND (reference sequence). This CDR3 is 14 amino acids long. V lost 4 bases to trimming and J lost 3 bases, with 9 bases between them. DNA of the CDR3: TGTGCCAGTAGTAGACCCAGGGCTAATGAAAAACTGTTTTTT. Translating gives CASSRPRANEKLFF.

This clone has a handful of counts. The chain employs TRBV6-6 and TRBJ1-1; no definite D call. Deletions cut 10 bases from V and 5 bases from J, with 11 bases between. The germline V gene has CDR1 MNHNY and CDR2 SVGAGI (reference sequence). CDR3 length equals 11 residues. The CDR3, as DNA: TGTGCCATGAGCCCGGGAACTGAAGCTTTCTTT. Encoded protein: CAMSPGTEAFF.

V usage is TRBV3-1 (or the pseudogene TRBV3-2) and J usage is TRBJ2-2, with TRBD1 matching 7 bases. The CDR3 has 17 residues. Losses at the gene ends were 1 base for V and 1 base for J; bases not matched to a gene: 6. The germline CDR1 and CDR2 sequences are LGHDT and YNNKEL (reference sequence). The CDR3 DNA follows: TGTGCCAGCAGCCAAGTCGGGACAGACCAGAACACCGGGGAGCTGTTTTTT. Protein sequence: CASSQVGTDQNTGELFF.

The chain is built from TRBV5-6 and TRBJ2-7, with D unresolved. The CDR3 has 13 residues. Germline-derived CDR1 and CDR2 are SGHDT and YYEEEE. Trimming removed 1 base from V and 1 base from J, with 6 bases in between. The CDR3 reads CASSLWGSYEQYF. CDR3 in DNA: TGTGCCAGCAGCTTGTGGGGTTCCTACGAGCAGTACTTC.

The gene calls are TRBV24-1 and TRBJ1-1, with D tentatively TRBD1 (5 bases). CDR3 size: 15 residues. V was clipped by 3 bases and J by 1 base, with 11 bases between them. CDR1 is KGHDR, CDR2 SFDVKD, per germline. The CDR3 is CATSDAGGTNTEAFF. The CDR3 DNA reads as TGTGCCACCAGTGATGCCGGAGGGACGAACACTGAAGCTTTCTTT.

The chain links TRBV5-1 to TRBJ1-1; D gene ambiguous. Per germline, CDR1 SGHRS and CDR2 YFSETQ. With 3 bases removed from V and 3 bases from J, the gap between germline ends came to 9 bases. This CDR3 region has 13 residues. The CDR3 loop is CASSYGADTEAFF. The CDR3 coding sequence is TGCGCCAGCAGCTACGGCGCGGACACTGAAGCTTTCTTT.

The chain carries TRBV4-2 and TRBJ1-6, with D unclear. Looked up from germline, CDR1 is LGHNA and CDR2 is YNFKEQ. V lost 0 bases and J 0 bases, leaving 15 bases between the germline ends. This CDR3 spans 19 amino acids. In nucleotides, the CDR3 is TGTGCCAGCAGCCAAGATGGGGTTGGGGATAGCTCCTATAATTCACCCCTCCACTTT. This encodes CASSQDGVGDSSYNSPLHF.

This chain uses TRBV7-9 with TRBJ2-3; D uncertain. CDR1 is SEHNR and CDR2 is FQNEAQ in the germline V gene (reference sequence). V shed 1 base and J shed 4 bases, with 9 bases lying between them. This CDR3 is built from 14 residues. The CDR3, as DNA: TGTGCCAGCAGCTTAGTGTCCAGTGCAGATACGCAGTATTTT. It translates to CASSLVSSADTQYF.